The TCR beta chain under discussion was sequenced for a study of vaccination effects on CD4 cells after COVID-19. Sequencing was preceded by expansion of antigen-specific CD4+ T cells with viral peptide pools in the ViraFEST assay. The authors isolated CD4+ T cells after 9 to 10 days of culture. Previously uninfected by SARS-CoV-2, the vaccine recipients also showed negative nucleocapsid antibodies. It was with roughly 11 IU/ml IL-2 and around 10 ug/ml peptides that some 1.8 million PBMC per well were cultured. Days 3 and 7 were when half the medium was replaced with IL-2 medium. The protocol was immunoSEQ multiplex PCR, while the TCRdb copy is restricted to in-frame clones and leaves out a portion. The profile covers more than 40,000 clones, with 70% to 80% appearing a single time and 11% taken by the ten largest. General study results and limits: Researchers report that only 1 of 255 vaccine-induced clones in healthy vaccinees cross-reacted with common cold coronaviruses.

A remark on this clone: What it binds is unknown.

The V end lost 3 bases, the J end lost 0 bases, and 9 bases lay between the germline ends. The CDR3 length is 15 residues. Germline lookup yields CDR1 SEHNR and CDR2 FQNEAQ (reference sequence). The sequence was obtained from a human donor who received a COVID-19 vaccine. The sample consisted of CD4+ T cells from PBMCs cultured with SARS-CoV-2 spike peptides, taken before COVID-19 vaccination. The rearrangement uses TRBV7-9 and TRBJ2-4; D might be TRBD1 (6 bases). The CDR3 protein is CASSFGGLAKNIQYF. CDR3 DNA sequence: TGTGCCAGCAGCTTTGGGGGCCTAGCCAAAAACATTCAGTACTTC.